One sample yielded the 5 T cell receptor beta chains listed below, sequenced in a study of blood T cell repertoires in COVID-19 (dated by TCRdb to 2020 to 2022). Libraries were made using the immunoSEQ multiplex PCR assay. Here the immuneACCESS table is served through TCRdb, limited to in-frame sequences with V and J called. Missing clones are a known gap in these copies; in checked studies unresolved V genes cover under half, and the rest lacks a known reason. The sample table contains around 9,500 clones; only one count was recorded for 80% to 95% of them. The leading ten clones occupy around 4.2% of the sample. Sequencing was carried out using peripheral blood. The receptors come from a woman aged 45-65 years with active COVID-19.

The V call is TRBV6-5, the J call TRBJ1-5; D ambiguous. Looked up from germline, CDR1 is MNHEY and CDR2 is SVGAGI. V lost 8 bases, J lost 3 bases, and 14 bases lay in between. There are 14 residues in the CDR3. As DNA, the CDR3 is TGTGCCAGCTCCCGGGGTAAGGTCAATCAGCCCCAGCATTTT. Translating it yields CASSRGKVNQPQHF.

This chain uses TRBV6-5 with TRBJ2-1, with 12 bases fitting TRBD2. With V trimmed by 6 bases and J by 4 bases, 4 bases remained unmatched. Germline-derived CDR1 and CDR2 are MNHEY and SVGAGI. The CDR3 covers 15 residues. CDR3 protein: CASRRGTSGYNEQFF. The CDR3 nucleotides read TGTGCCAGCAGACGCGGGACTAGCGGGTACAATGAGCAGTTCTTC.

This clone is a singleton in its sample. This sequence joins TRBV28 and TRBJ1-1; a possible D gene is TRBD1 (6 bases). V lost 7 bases and J lost 6, with 12 bases in between. Germline assignment: CDR1 MDHEN and CDR2 SYDVKM. CDR3 length: 12 residues. The CDR3 region is CASTTPGAEAFF. DNA for the CDR3: TGTGCCAGCACCACACCAGGGGCTGAAGCTTTCTTT.

The CDR3 here is CASSEQGPEYGYTF. The CDR3 bases are TGTGCCAGCAGTGAACAGGGGCCCGAGTATGGCTACACCTTC. This sequence joins TRBV2 and TRBJ1-2, with D possibly being TRBD1 (6 bases). Trimming removed 2 bases from V and 5 bases from J, with 12 bases in between. The CDR3 loop spans 14 amino acids. Germline V gene lookup returns CDR1 SNHLY and CDR2 FYNNEI.

The chain uses TRBV9 and TRBJ2-1; 9 bases agree with TRBD1. After removal of 4 bases from V and 9 bases from J, the junction contained 14 bases not matched to a gene. The CDR3 is 16 amino acids. Germline V gene data show CDR1 as SGDLS and CDR2 as YYNGEE. The CDR3 loop reads CASSLLGGQGPSEQFF. The CDR3 bases are TGTGCCAGCAGCCTCCTTGGGGGACAGGGACCTAGTGAGCAGTTCTTC.